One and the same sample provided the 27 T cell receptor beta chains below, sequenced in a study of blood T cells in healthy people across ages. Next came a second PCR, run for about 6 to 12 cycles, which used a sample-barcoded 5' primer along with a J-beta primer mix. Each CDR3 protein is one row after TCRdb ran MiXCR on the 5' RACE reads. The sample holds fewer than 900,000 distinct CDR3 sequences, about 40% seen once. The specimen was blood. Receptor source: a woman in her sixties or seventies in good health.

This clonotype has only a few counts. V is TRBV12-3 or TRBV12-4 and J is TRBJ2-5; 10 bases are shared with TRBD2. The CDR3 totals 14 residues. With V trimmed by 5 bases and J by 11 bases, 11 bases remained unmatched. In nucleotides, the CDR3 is TGTGCCAGCAGTAGTTCTAGCGGGAGTGATAGGCAGTACTTC. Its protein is CASSSSSGSDRQYF.

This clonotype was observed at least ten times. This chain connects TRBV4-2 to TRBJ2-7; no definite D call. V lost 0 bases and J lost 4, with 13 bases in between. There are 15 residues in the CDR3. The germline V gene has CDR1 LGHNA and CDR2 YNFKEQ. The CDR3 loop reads CASSQDQSSMYEQYF. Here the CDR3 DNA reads TGTGCCAGCAGCCAAGATCAGTCCAGTATGTACGAGCAGTACTTC.

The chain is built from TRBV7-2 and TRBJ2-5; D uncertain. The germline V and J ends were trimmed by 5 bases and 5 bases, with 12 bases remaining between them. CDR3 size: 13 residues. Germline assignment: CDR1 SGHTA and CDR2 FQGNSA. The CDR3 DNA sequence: TGTGCCAGCAGCAAACCCTTTGGGGAGACCCAGTACTTC. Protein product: CASSKPFGETQYF.

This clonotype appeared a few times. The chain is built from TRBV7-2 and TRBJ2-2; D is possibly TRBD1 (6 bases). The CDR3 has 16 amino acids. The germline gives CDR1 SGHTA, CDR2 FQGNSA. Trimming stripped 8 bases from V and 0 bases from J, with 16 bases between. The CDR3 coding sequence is TGTGCCAGCCCCTTTACAGGGCGCTCGAACACCGGGGAGCTGTTTTTT. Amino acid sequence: CASPFTGRSNTGELFF.

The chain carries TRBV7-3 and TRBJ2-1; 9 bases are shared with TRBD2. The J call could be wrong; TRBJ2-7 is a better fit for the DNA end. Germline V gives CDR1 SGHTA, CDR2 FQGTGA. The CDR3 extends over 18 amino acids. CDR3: CASSLRLAGPGSYNEQYF. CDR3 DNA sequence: TGTGCCAGCAGCTTGCGTCTAGCGGGGCCCGGGTCCTACAATGAGCAGTACTTC.

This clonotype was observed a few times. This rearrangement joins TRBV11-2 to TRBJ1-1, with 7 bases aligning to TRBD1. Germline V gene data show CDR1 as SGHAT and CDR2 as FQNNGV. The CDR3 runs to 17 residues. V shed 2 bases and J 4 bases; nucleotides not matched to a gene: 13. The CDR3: CASSLTAFGHRGTEAFF. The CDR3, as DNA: TGTGCCAGCAGCTTAACGGCCTTCGGACACAGGGGCACTGAAGCTTTCTTT.

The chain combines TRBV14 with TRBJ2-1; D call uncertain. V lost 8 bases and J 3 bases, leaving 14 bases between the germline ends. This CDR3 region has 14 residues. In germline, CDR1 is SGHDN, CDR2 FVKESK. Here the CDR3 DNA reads TGTGCCAGCGGACCGGGCCGACACTACAATGAGCAGTTCTTC. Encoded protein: CASGPGRHYNEQFF.

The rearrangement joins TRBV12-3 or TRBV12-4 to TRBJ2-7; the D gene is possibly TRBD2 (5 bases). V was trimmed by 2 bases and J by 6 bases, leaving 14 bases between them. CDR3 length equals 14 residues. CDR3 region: CASSLISGDCEQYF. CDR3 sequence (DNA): TGTGCCAGCAGTTTAATAAGCGGAGACTGCGAGCAGTACTTC.

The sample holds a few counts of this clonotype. The CDR3 DNA reads TGCGCCAGCAAAGGGTTCAGCACAGATACGCAGTATTTT. Protein product: CASKGFSTDTQYF. This sequence joins TRBV5-1 and TRBJ2-3; D remains unclear. Trimming took 6 bases from V and 0 from J, leaving 8 bases between them. Per the germline V gene, CDR1 is SGHRS and CDR2 is YFSETQ. CDR3 length: 13 residues.

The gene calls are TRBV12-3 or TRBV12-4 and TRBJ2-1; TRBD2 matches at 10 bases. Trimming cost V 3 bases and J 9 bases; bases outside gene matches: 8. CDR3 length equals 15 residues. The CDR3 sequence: CASSLRLAGPGEQFF. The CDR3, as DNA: TGTGCCAGCAGTTTGCGACTAGCGGGCCCGGGTGAGCAGTTCTTC.

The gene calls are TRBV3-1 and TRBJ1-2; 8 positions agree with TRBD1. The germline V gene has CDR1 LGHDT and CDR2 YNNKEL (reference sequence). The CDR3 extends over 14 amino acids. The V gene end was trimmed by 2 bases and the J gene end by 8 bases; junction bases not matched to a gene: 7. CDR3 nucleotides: TGTGCCAGCAGCCAACAGGGGGCTGGGGAGGGCTACACCTTC. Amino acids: CASSQQGAGEGYTF.

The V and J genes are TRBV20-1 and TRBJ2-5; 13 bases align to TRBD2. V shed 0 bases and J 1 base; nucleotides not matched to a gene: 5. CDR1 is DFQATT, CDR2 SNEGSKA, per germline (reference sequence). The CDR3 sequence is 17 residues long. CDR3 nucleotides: TGCAGTGCTAGAGAGACTAGCGGGAGGATCTCCCAAGAGACCCAGTACTTC. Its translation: CSARETSGRISQETQYF.

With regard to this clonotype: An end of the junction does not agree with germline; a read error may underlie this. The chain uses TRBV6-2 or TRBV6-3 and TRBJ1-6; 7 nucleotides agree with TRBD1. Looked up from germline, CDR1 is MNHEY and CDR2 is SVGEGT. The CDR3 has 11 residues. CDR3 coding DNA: TGTGCCAGCAGACAGGGGTCACCCCCCCACTTT. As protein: CASRQGSPPHF.

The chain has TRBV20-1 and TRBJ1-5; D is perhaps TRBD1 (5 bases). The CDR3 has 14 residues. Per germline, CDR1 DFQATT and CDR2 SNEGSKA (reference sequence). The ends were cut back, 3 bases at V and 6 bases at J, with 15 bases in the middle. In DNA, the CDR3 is TGCAGTGCTAGCCACAGGAGGCGCGTTCAGCCCCAGCATTTT. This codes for CSASHRRRVQPQHF.

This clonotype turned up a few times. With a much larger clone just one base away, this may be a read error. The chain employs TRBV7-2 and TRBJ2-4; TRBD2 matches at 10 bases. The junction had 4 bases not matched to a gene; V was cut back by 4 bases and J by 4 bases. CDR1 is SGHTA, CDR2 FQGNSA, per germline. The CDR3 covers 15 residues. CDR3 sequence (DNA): TGTGCCAGCAGCTGGTTACTAGCGGGAAAAAACATTCAGTACTTC. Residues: CASSWLLAGKNIQYF. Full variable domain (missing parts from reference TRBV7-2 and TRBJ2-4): GAGVSQSPSNKVTEKGKDVELRCDPISGHTALYWYRQSLGQGLEFLIYFQGNSAPDKSGLPSDRFSAERTGGSVSTLTIQRTQQEDSAVYLCASSWLLAGKNIQYFGAGTRLSVL.

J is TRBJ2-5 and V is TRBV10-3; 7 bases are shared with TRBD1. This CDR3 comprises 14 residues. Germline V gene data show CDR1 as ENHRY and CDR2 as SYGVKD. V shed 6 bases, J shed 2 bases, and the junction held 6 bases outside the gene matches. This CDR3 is CAIRPRTGQETQYF. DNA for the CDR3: TGTGCCATCAGACCCAGGACAGGACAAGAGACCCAGTACTTC.

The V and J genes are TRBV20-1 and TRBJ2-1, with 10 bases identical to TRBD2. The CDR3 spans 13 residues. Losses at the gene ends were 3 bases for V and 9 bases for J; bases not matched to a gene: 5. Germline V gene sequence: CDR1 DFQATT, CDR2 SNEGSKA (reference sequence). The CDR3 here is CSASLAGEGEQFF. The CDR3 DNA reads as TGCAGTGCTAGCCTAGCGGGGGAGGGTGAGCAGTTCTTC.

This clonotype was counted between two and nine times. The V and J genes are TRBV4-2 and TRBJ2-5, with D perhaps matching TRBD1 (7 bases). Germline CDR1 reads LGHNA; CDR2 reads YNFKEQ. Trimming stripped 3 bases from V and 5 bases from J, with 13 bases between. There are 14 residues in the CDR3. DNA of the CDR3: TGTGCCAGCAGCCAGTCACCAGGGGGGGAGACCCAGTACTTC. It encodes CASSQSPGGETQYF.

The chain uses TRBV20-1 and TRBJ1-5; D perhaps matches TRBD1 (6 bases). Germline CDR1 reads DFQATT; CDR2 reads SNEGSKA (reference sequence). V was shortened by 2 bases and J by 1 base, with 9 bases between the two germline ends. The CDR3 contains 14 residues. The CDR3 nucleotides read TGCAGTGCTAGACTCGGACAGAGCAATCAGCCCCAGCATTTT. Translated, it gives CSARLGQSNQPQHF.

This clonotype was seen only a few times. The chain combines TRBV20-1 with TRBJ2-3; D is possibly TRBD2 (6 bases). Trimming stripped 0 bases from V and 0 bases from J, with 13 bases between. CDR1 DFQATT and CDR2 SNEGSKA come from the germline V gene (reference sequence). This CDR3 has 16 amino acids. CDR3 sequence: CSARDRGGVSTDTQYF. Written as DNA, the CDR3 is TGCAGTGCTAGAGATCGAGGAGGGGTTAGCACAGATACGCAGTATTTT.

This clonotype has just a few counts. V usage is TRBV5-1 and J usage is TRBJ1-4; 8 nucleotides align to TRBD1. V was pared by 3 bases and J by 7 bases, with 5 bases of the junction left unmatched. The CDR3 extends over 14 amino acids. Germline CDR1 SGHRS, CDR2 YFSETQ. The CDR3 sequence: CASSSGQATEKLFF. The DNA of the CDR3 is TGCGCCAGCAGCTCGGGACAGGCTACTGAAAAACTGTTTTTT.

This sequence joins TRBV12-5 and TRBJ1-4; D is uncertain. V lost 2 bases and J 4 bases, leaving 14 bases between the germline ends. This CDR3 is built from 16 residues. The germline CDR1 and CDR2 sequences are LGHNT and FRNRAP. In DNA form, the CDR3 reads TGTGCTAGTGGTTTGCAGGCCGTCGGGTATAATGAAAAACTGTTTTTT. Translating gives CASGLQAVGYNEKLFF.

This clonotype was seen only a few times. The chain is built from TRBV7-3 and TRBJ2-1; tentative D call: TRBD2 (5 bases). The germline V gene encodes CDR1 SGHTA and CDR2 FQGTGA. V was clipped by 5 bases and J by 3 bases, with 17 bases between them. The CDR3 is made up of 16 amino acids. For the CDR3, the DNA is TGTGCCAGCAGCCCCTCAACGAGAGGGAACTACAATGAGCAGTTCTTC. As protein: CASSPSTRGNYNEQFF.

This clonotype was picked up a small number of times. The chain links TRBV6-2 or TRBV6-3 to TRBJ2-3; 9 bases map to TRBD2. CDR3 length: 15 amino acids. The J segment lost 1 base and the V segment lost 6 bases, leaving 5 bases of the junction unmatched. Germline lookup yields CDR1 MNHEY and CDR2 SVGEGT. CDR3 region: CASRTRTSGTDTQYF. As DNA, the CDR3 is TGTGCCAGCAGGACGAGGACTAGCGGCACAGATACGCAGTATTTT.

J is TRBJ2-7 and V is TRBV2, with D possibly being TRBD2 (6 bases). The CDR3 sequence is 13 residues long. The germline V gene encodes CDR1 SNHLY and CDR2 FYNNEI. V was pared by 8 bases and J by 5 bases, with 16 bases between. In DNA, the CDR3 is TGTGCCAGCCGAACGGAGGGGAATCACGAGCAGTACTTC. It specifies CASRTEGNHEQYF.

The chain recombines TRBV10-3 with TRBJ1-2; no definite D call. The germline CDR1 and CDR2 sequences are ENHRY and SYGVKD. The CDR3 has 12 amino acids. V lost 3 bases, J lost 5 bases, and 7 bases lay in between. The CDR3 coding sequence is TGTGCCATCAGTGAATTCGGGTATGGCTACACCTTC. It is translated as CAISEFGYGYTF.

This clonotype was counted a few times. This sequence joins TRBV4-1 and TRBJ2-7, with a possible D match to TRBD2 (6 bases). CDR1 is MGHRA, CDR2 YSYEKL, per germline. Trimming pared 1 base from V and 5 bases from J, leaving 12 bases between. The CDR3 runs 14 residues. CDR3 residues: CASSQVSLANEQYF. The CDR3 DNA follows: TGCGCCAGCAGCCAAGTCTCTCTAGCGAACGAGCAGTACTTC.